This is a list of T cell receptor beta chains from one sample in a study of T cell responses to AZD1222 COVID-19 vaccine. Using immunoSEQ multiplex PCR, the repertoire was profiled, and TCRdb retains in-frame clones only, with some absent. The table includes roughly 80,000 clones, roughly 90% detected once. Sequenced here: peripheral blood, sampled on day 0 of MenACWY control vaccination. Every receptor here comes from an adult in good health. Each CDR3 is given with its conserved first and last residue. D genes are given only for firm matches. Clone size is not always given. Where it is, it says once, few, many or a class for expanded clones.

v_call	clone_size	d_call	j_call	cdr3_nt	cdr3_aa
TRBV6-5	NA	NA	TRBJ1-2	TGTGCCAGCAGTTACTCGCCCACAACTAACTATGGCTACACCTTC	CASSYSPTTNYGYTF
TRBV30	NA	NA	TRBJ1-3	TGTGCCTGGCGGCGGCTGACAAACACCATATATTTT	CAWRRLTNTIYF
TRBV19	NA	NA	TRBJ1-2	TGTGCCAGTCAAGCCCTATTAGGGTCCTATGGCTACACCTTC	CASQALLGSYGYTF
TRBV14	NA	NA	TRBJ2-1	TGTGCCAGCCCTGACCTACCCCAGGCTAGTCCCTACAATGAGCAGTTCTTC	CASPDLPQASPYNEQFF
TRBV2	NA	NA	TRBJ2-7	TGTGCCAGCACCCCCAGAGGGGGGTACGAGCAGTACTTC	CASTPRGGYEQYF
TRBV27	NA	TRBD2	TRBJ2-3	TGTGCCAGCAGTTTATCTAGCGGGAGGGCGGCAGATACGCAGTATTTT	CASSLSSGRAADTQYF
TRBV6-5	NA	TRBD2	TRBJ2-1	TGTGCCAGCAGTCCCAGGACTAGCCACAATGAGCAGTTCTTC	CASSPRTSHNEQFF
TRBV7-9	NA	NA	TRBJ2-1	TGTGCCAGCAGCTTAGGTGGAGGTCCTTACAATGAGCAGTTCTTC	CASSLGGGPYNEQFF
TRBV10-1	NA	TRBD1	TRBJ2-7	TGCGCCAGCAACGGGGACAGACTACTTTACGAGCAGTACTTC	CASNGDRLLYEQYF
TRBV6-5	NA	TRBD1	TRBJ2-2	TGTGCCAGCTATAGGACAGGGGCTACCGGGGAGCTGTTTTTT	CASYRTGATGELFF
TRBV24-1	NA	NA	TRBJ2-5	TGTGCCACCAGAGGACAGATCCAAGAGACCCAGTACTTC	CATRGQIQETQYF
TRBV4-1	NA	NA	TRBJ1-6	TGCGCCAGCGCCGCGGGGCCAACAAATTCACCCCTCCACTTT	CASAAGPTNSPLHF
TRBV27	once	NA	TRBJ1-3	TGTGCCAGCAGTTTCAGGGGTGGGGGAGTCGGTGGAAACACCATATATTTT	CASSFRGGGVGGNTIYF
TRBV7-9	NA	NA	TRBJ1-1	TGTGCCAGCAGCTTATTCGGCAGCATGAACACTGAAGCTTTCTTT	CASSLFGSMNTEAFF
TRBV28	NA	NA	TRBJ1-2	TGTGCCAGCAACTCACCGGGAACTTATGGCTACACCTTC	CASNSPGTYGYTF
TRBV6-4	once	NA	TRBJ2-3	TGTGCCAGCAGTGAGTTTGGGGGCAACTCAGATACGCAGTATTTT	CASSEFGGNSDTQYF
TRBV18	NA	TRBD1	TRBJ2-7	TGTGCCAGCTCACGGGGGACAGGGGACGACGAGCAGTACTTC	CASSRGTGDDEQYF
TRBV28	NA	TRBD1	TRBJ1-2	TGTGCCAGCAGTTTTATTCCGGGACAGGGGGCAGGAGGCTACACCTTC	CASSFIPGQGAGGYTF
TRBV7-6	NA	NA	TRBJ2-1	TGTGCCAGCAGCTTAGTTAGGGGCGGGACCGCCTACAATGAGCAGTTCTTC	CASSLVRGGTAYNEQFF
TRBV7-9	NA	TRBD1	TRBJ2-7	TGTGCCAGCAGCTTAGAATGGAAACGGACAGGGAATCCCTACGAGCAGTACTTC	CASSLEWKRTGNPYEQYF
TRBV27	NA	NA	TRBJ2-7	TGTGCCAGCAGTCGCTCCCGAGAAGTATCCTACGAGCAGTACTTC	CASSRSREVSYEQYF
TRBV7-5	NA	NA	TRBJ1-2	TGTGCCAGAAGGTTCCAGGGAGCTAACTATGGCTACACCTTC	CARRFQGANYGYTF
TRBV13	NA	NA	TRBJ2-7	TGTGCCAGCAGACGGACAGGGAGGGCGTACGAGCAGTACTTC	CASRRTGRAYEQYF
TRBV30	few	NA	TRBJ1-4	TGTGCCTGGAGTGCCATTCGGGAAAAACTGTTTTTT	CAWSAIREKLFF
TRBV10-3	NA	NA	TRBJ2-7	TGTGCCATCAGTGAGACAGGCTACGAGCAGTACTTC	CAISETGYEQYF
TRBV5-1	NA	TRBD2	TRBJ2-7	TGCGCCAGCAGCTTTGCGGGAGGGTCCGAGCAGTACTTC	CASSFAGGSEQYF
TRBV20-1	NA	NA	TRBJ2-5	TGCAGTGCTCAACAAGAGACCCAGTACTTC	CSAQQETQYF
TRBV10-3	NA	TRBD1	TRBJ2-1	TGTGCCATCAGTGAGAAGGTTGGGACAGAGAGGCTCTTC	CAISEKVGTERLF
TRBV18	NA	NA	TRBJ1-6	TGTGCCAGCTCACCGACAGAACTTAATTCACCCCTCCACTTT	CASSPTELNSPLHF
TRBV9	NA	NA	TRBJ2-1	TGTGCCAGCAGCCCCCCCGGGGCGGAAGTCAATGAGCAGTTCTTC	CASSPPGAEVNEQFF
TRBV28	NA	NA	TRBJ2-1	TGTGCCAGCAGTTTACTTGCGATTTACAATGAGCAGTTCTTC	CASSLLAIYNEQFF
TRBV2	NA	TRBD1	TRBJ2-7	TGTGCCAGCAAAGACAGGGCGGACGAGCAGTACTTC	CASKDRADEQYF
TRBV30	NA	NA	TRBJ1-3	TGTGCCTGGATGGGGAGCTCTGGAAACACCATATATTTT	CAWMGSSGNTIYF
TRBV27	NA	NA	TRBJ1-2	TGTGCCAGCAGTTCCTCCAGAGACATCTATGGCTACACCTTC	CASSSSRDIYGYTF
TRBV10-2	NA	TRBD1	TRBJ1-2	TGCGCCAGCGATCATCGACAGGGACGGAATGGCTACACCTTC	CASDHRQGRNGYTF
TRBV19	many	NA	TRBJ2-7	TGTGCCAGTAGTCTAGGACCCGCCTCCTACGAGCAGTACTTC	CASSLGPASYEQYF
TRBV5-6	NA	TRBD2	TRBJ2-1	TGTGCCAGCAGCTTGGAACCTGCGGGAGGCTACAATGAGCAGTTCTTC	CASSLEPAGGYNEQFF
TRBV19	NA	NA	TRBJ1-6	TGTGCCAGTAGTATAGCAGGGTTCTATAATTCACCCCTCCACTTT	CASSIAGFYNSPLHF
TRBV6-4	NA	NA	TRBJ2-7	TGTGCCAGCAGTGCGGCGGCGAACGGGAAATACGAGCAGTACTTC	CASSAAANGKYEQYF
TRBV9	once	NA	TRBJ1-5	TGTGCCAGACAATTGGGGGTGCATTTT	CARQLGVHF
TRBV7-9	NA	TRBD1	TRBJ2-3	TGTGCCAGCAGCTTGGACAGGGGTACAGATACGCAGTATTTT	CASSLDRGTDTQYF
TRBV25-1	NA	NA	TRBJ1-6	TGTGCCAGCAGTGAATTCTGGGCAGGGAATTCACCCCTCCACTTT	CASSEFWAGNSPLHF
TRBV18	NA	NA	TRBJ1-1	TGTGCCAGCTCACCACGGTTGGGGATAATGAACACTGAAGCTTTCTTT	CASSPRLGIMNTEAFF
TRBV18	NA	NA	TRBJ1-5	TGTGCCAGCTCACCATTTACGGATAGCAATCAGCCCCAGCATTTT	CASSPFTDSNQPQHF
TRBV10-2	NA	NA	TRBJ1-2	TGCGCCAGCAGTGCCGCACATGGCTACACCTTC	CASSAAHGYTF
TRBV28	few	TRBD1	TRBJ1-3	TGTGCCAGCAGCCCACCTGACAGGGGCCACTCTGGAAACACCATATATTTT	CASSPPDRGHSGNTIYF
TRBV7-2	NA	NA	TRBJ2-3	TGTGCCAGCACCGCAGACCCGCCCCCTGGCACAGATACGCAGTATTTT	CASTADPPPGTDTQYF
TRBV28	NA	NA	TRBJ1-2	TGTGCCGTGCAGGGCTACACCTTC	CAVQGYTF
TRBV10-3	NA	TRBD2	TRBJ2-7	TGTGCCATCAGAACGGGACTAGCGGCCTACGAGCAGTACTTC	CAIRTGLAAYEQYF
TRBV7-9	NA	NA	TRBJ2-5	TGTGCCAGCAGCTCCGACCCTATGGAGACCCAGTACTTC	CASSSDPMETQYF
TRBV4-3	NA	NA	TRBJ2-1	TGCGCCAGCAGCCACCCCTTGGGGCCAGGACTCCACAATGAGCAGTTCTTC	CASSHPLGPGLHNEQFF
TRBV5-1	NA	NA	TRBJ2-7	TGCGCCAGCAGCTTGGCAGGGGATTTCTACGAGCAGTACTTC	CASSLAGDFYEQYF
TRBV5-4	NA	TRBD2	TRBJ2-5	TGTGCCAGCAGCCGGACTAGCGGGAGATACGAGACCCAGTACTTC	CASSRTSGRYETQYF
TRBV20-1	NA	NA	TRBJ1-5	TGCAGTGCTAGTCGGGATAGCAATCAGCCCCAGCATTTT	CSASRDSNQPQHF
TRBV14	NA	NA	TRBJ1-2	TGTGCCAGCAGCCAAGGCACAGGCCGCATAAACTATGGCTACACCTTC	CASSQGTGRINYGYTF
TRBV28	NA	NA	TRBJ1-2	TGTGCCAGCAGTTTATTTTCGGCCATCTATGGCTACACCTTC	CASSLFSAIYGYTF